The clone carrying this T cell receptor beta chain has only a few counts. Its antigen is currently unknown. A read error may be the cause here, since a much bigger clone is one base away. The data originate from a study of T cells in Graves' hyperthyroidism and ophthalmopathy. Whole-study context: Peripheral blood was acquired at first diagnosis, ahead of any therapy whatsoever.

Findings of the study overall: Expanded thyroid clonotypes (above 0.001) were mostly also found in blood.

Over 18 months, lack of ophthalmopathy progression marked Graves' hyperthyroidism as stable. This CDR3 is 15 amino acids long. Germline V lookup: CDR1 SNHLY, CDR2 FYNNEI. Using RNA transcripts as the source, TCR beta CDR3 regions were amplified. The primer set for the first-round RT-PCR of the TCR CDR3 was HTBI. Each CDR3 protein gets one entry after TCRdb re-called the multiplex PCR reads with MiXCR. The table shows roughly 510,000 distinct CDR3 sequences, with about a fifth occurring only once. The chain couples TRBV2 to TRBJ2-2; possible D gene TRBD1, 6 bases. The sequencing input was blood. This clonotype was obtained from a man between 18 and 29 years old with Graves' hyperthyroidism. The CDR3 protein is CASSALGANTGELCF. The CDR3 bases are TGTGCCAGCAGTGCCTTGGGGGCGAACACCGGGGAGCTGTGTTTT.